This T cell receptor beta chain was sequenced during a study of spatial heterogeneity in lung cancer (dated by TCRdb to between 2018 and 2020). As for the study more broadly: More beta-chain than alpha-chain transcripts were consistently detected, likely reflecting higher beta-chain transcript abundance. In the raw uncorrected reads, each unique combination of TCR and UMI appeared on average more than ten times. The study quantitatively compared TCR alpha and beta repertoires across multiple tumor regions, matched nontumor lung and blood in non-small cell lung cancer. TCR repertoire features were related to nonsynonymous mutation counts determined by whole-exome sequencing of tumor tissue. At surgery, hundreds of tumor regions, roughly 63 matched nontumor lung samples and 56 PBMC samples were TCR-sequenced for both alpha and beta chains. What the study reported, not specific to this receptor: Additional single-cell paired TCR alpha and beta sequencing was considered necessary to confirm, at a functional level, the hypothesis that regional TCRs recognize regional mutations. Ubiquitous expanded tumor TCRs were detected in blood more often at tumor resection than at routine follow-up.

The library was produced with 5' RACE. Sequenced on a NextSeq 500. To allow correction of PCR and sequencing errors, the TCR library protocol tagged every TCR cDNA molecule with a unique molecular identifier. The original pipeline was this. TCR identification, UMI-based error correction and CDR3 extraction were performed with Decombinator tools. Expanded TCRs were defined as those above a frequency of 2 per 1,000, corresponding to the top 1% of the tumor frequency distribution. Renyi diversity was computed with the R vegan package after each repertoire had been subsampled 100 times to 5,000 TCRs. To build CDR3 similarity networks, amino acid triplet string-kernel similarity was used, and CDR3s were connected when their pairwise similarity was above 0.82. The public reads were reprocessed in TCRdb via fastp at Q25 and MiXCR, keeping in-frame beta chains. Rows with a matching CDR3 protein are joined into one entry that keeps the most common DNA and genes. The V and J calls and clone size come from TCRdb's table, not from the authors' own analysis. The sample table shows tens of thousands of distinct CDR3 sequences, and approximately 21% are seen once. Of the sample, roughly 5.6% falls within the top ten clones.

The time point label corresponds to: sample taken at primary tumor resection. TCR sequencing used whole RNA extracted from tumor and nontumor lung tissue, or from cryopreserved PBMC samples, without cell sorting. Donors were 65 to 85 patients with early-stage, untreated non-small cell lung cancer from the lung TRACERx cohort. Only patients with enough RNA available from two or more tumor regions were chosen for TCR sequencing. V was cut back by 6 bases and J by 2 bases, leaving a gap of 11 bases between them. Including cysteine and phenylalanine, the CDR3 has 13 amino acids. The only DNA kept is the CDR3, 39 bases in frame from the first base. For this clonotype: Its antigen is unknown. No base quality information exists; no much larger clone differs at one position.

Source: PBMCs, taken at surgery. This sequence was found in a male donor with early-stage non-small cell lung cancer. The chain is made from TRBV12-3 or TRBV12-4 and TRBJ2-7; tentative D gene TRBD2, with 6 bases matching. The CDR3: CASRPGLTYEQYF. The sequence in DNA is TGTGCCAGCAGACCGGGACTTACCTACGAGCAGTACTTC.